This T cell receptor (beta chain) stems from a study of cytomegalovirus exposure and HLA in healthy donors. Study-level findings and limits: CMV antigen specificity was confirmed in vitro for a few CMV-associated chains.

A note on this clone: The antigen remains undetermined.

Both 60 Vbeta primers and 13 Jbeta primers went into the PCR. Assay: immunoSEQ multiplex PCR; the TCRdb copy retains only in-frame clones and omits some. There are some 69,000 clones in the sample; approximately 80% occur only once, and just under 3% lies in the top ten. Sequenced input: PBMCs. The receptor was derived from a woman aged 25-40 years in good health and CMV-seronegative.

This CDR3 reads CASSEVRDTEAFF. In DNA form, the CDR3 reads TGTGCCAGCAGTGAAGTACGGGATACTGAAGCTTTCTTT. This chain joins TRBV6-1 and TRBJ1-1; D is ambiguous. The CDR3 runs to 13 residues. Germline V gives CDR1 MNHNS, CDR2 SASEGT. Trimming stripped 1 base from V and 5 bases from J, with 8 bases between.